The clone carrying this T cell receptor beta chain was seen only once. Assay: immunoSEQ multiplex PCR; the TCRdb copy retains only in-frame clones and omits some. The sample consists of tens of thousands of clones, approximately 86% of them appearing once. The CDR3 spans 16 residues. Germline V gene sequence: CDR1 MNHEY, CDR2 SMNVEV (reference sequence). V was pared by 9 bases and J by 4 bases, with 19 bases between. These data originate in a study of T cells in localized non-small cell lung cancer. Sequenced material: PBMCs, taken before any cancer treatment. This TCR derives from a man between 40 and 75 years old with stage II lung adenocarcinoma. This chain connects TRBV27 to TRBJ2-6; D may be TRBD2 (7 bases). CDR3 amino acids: CASRGAGAQGANVLTF. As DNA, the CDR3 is TGTGCCAGTCGCGGGGCGGGGGCGCAGGGGGCCAACGTCCTGACTTTC.